Following are 8 T cell receptor beta chains from one sample sequenced in a study of monozygotic twins with inflammatory bowel disease. TCRdb re-called the 5' RACE reads; one entry per CDR3 protein, DNA not given. The sample table sets out over 350,000 distinct CDR3 sequences. Sequenced material: blood. Receptors originate from a human donor with ulcerative colitis or Crohn's disease, or a healthy co-twin of an affected twin (not recorded which).

This chain joins TRBV7-3 and TRBJ1-1; TCRdb proposes TRBD1, but this gene call is untestable without DNA. The CDR3 has 13 amino acids. Germline V gene data show CDR1 as SGHTA and CDR2 as FQGTGA. The CDR3 protein is CASSQDSNTEAFF.

The chain joins TRBV4-3 to TRBJ2-3; TCRdb calls TRBD2, which cannot be checked without DNA. Germline V lookup: CDR1 LGHNA, CDR2 YSLEER. This CDR3 region has 16 residues. CDR3 protein: CASSRETSGGADTQYF.

This chain uses TRBV13 with TRBJ2-5; TCRdb gives TRBD2 as the D gene, but with no DNA this cannot be confirmed. This CDR3 comprises 18 residues. The germline gives CDR1 PRHDT, CDR2 FYEKMQ (reference sequence). The CDR3 spells CASSSLNWTSGDQETQYF.

The chain uses TRBV10-1 and TRBJ2-3; TCRdb's D gene call, TRBD2, goes unchecked for lack of DNA. The CDR3 covers 17 residues. Looked up from germline, CDR1 is WNHNN and CDR2 is SYGVQD (reference sequence). The chain's CDR3 is CASSGAAGEPCTDTQYF.

The chain combines TRBV7-9 with TRBJ1-2; TCRdb picks TRBD1, but there is no DNA to check that call. Germline CDR1 and CDR2: SEHNR and FQNEAQ (reference sequence). The CDR3 spans 16 residues. The CDR3 is CATSLAGTPLNYGYTF.

The rearrangement joins TRBV7-8 to TRBJ2-2. This CDR3 region has 15 residues. Germline assignment: CDR1 SGHVS and CDR2 FQNEAQ. CDR3 protein: CASSLGSRTTGELFF.

CDR3 sequence reads: CATTGSDTQYF. V and J are TRBV7-9 and TRBJ2-3; checking the TCRdb D call of TRBD1 is not possible without DNA. The CDR3 totals 11 residues. Germline V gene sequence: CDR1 SEHNR, CDR2 FQNEAQ (reference sequence). Full variable domain (outside the CDR3, taken from reference TRBV7-9 and TRBJ2-3): DTGVSQNPRHKITKRGQNVTFRCDPISEHNRLYWYRQTLGQGPEFLTYFQNEAQLEKSRLLSDRFSAERPKGSFSTLEIQRTEQGDSAMYLCATTGSDTQYFGPGTRLTVL.

This rearrangement joins TRBV2 to TRBJ2-5. Germline CDR1 and CDR2: SNHLY and FYNNEI. The CDR3 is 12 residues long. The CDR3 sequence: CASMDGRETQYF.